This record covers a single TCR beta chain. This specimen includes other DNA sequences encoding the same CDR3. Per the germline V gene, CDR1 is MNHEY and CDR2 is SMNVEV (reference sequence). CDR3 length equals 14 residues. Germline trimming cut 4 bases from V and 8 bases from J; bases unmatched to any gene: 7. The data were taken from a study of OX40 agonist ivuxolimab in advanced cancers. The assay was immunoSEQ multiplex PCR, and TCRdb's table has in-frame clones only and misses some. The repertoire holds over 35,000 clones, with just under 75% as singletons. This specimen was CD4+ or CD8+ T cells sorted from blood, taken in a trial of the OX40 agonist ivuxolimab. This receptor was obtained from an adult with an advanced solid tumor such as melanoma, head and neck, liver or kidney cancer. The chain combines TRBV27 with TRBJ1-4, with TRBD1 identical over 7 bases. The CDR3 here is CASSWGAGGEKLFF. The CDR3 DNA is TGTGCCAGCAGTTGGGGGGCAGGGGGGGAAAAACTGTTTTTT.